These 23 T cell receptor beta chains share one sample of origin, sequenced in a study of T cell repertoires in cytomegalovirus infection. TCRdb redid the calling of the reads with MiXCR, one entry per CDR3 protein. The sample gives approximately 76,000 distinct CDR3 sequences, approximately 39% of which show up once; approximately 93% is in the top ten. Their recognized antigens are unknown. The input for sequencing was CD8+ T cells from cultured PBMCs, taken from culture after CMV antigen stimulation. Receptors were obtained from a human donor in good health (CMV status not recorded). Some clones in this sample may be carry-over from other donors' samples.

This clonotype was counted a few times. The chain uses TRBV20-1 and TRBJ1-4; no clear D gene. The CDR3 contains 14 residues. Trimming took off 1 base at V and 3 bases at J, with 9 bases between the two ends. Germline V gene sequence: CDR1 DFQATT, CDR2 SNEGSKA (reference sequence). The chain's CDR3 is CSARGHPANEKLFF. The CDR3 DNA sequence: TGCAGTGCTAGAGGACACCCCGCTAATGAAAAACTGTTTTTT.

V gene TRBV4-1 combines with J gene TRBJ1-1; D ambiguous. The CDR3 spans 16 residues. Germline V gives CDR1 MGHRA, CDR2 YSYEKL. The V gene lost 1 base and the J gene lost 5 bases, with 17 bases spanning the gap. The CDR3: CASSQVNTGLKTEAFF. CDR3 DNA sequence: TGCGCCAGCAGCCAAGTTAATACGGGGTTAAAAACTGAAGCTTTCTTT.

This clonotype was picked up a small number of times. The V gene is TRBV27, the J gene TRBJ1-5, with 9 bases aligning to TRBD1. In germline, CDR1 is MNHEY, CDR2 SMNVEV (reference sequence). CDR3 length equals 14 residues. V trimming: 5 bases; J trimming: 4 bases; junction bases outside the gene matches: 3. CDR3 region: CASSPDRGNQPQHF. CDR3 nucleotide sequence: TGTGCCAGCAGTCCCGACAGGGGGAATCAGCCCCAGCATTTT.

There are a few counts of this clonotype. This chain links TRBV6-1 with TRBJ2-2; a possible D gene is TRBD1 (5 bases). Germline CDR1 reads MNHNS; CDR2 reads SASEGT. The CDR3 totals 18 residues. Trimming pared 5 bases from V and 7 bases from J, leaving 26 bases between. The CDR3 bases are TGTGCCAGCAGTACAAAATTCCGACAGCCCGGGCGGATCGGGGAGCTGTTTTTT. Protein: CASSTKFRQPGRIGELFF.

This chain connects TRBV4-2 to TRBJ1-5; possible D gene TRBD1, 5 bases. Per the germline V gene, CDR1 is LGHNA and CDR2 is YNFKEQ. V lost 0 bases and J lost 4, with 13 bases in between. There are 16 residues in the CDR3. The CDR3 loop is CASSQEIRGENQPQHF. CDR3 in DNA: TGTGCCAGCAGCCAAGAAATCAGAGGGGAGAATCAGCCCCAGCATTTT.

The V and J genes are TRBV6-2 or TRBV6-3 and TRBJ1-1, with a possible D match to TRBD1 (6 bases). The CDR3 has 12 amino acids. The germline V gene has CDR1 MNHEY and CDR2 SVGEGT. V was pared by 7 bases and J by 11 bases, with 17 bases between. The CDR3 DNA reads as TGTGCCAGCACAGGAACGGGGGGGCTGGCTTTCTTT. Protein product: CASTGTGGLAFF.

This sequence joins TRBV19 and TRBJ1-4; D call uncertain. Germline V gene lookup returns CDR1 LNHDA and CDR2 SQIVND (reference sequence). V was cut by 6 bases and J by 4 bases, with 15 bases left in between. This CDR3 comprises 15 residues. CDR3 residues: CASSDLRADNEKLFF. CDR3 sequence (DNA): TGTGCCAGTAGCGACCTCCGGGCCGATAATGAAAAACTGTTTTTT.

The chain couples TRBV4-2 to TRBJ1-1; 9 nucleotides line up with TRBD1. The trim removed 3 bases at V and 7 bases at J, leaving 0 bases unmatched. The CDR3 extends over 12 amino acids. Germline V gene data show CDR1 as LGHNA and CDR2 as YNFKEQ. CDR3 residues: CASSQDRGEAFF. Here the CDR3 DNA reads TGTGCCAGCAGCCAGGACAGGGGTGAAGCTTTCTTT.

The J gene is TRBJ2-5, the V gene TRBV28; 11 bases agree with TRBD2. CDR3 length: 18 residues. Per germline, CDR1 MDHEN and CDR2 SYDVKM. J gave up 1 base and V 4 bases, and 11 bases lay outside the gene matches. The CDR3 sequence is CASSSSIAGGQVQETQYF. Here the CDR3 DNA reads TGTGCCAGCAGTTCGTCTATAGCGGGGGGGCAGGTCCAAGAGACCCAGTACTTC.

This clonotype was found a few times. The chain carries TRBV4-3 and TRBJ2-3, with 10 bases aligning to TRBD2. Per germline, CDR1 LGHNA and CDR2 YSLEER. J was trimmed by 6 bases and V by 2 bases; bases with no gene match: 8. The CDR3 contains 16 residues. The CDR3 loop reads CASSQNSGGISDTQYF. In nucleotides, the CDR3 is TGCGCCAGCAGCCAAAATAGCGGGGGGATTTCTGATACGCAGTATTTT.

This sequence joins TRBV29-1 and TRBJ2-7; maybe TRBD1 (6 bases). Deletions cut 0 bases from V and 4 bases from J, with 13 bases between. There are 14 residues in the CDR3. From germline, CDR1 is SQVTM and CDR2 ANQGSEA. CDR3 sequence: CSVEDQDRIYEQYF. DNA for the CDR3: TGCAGCGTTGAAGATCAGGACAGAATATACGAGCAGTACTTC.

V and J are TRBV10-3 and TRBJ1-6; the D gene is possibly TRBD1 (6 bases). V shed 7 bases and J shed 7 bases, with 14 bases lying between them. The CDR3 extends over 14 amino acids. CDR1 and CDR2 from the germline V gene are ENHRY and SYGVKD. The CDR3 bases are TGTGCCATCAATCCGACAGGCGTAAATTCACCCCTCCACTTT. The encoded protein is CAINPTGVNSPLHF.

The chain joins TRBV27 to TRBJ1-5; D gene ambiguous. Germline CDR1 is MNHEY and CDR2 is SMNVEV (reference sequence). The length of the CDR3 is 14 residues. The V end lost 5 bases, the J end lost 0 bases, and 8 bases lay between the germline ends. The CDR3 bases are TGTGCCAGCAGTGAGGCGGATAGCAATCAGCCCCAGCATTTT. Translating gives CASSEADSNQPQHF.

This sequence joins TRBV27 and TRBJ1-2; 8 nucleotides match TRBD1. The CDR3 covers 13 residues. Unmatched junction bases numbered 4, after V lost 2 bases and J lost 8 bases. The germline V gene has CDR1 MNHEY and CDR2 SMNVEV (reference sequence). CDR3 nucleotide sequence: TGTGCCAGCAGTTTAGGACAGGGACACGGCTACACCTTC. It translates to CASSLGQGHGYTF.

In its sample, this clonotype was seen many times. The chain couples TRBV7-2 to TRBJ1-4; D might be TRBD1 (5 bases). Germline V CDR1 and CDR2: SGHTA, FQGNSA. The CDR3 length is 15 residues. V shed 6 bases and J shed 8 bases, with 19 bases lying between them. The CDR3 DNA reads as TGTGCCAGCAGTCACGTGGCTCGCGCAGGGGAAAAACTGTTTTTT. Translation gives CASSHVARAGEKLFF.

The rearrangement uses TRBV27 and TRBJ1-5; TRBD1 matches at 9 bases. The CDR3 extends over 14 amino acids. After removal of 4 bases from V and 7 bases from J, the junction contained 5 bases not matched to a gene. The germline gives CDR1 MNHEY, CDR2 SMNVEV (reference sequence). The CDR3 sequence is CASSSQGADQPQHF. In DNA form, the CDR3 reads TGTGCCAGCAGTTCACAGGGGGCCGACCAGCCCCAGCATTTT.

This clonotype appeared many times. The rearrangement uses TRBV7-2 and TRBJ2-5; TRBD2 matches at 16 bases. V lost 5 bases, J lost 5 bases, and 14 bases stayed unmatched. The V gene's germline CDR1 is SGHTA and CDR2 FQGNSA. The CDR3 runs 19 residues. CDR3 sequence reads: CASSPIPPGLAGGLETQYF. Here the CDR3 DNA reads TGTGCCAGCAGCCCCATACCCCCGGGACTAGCGGGGGGGCTTGAGACCCAGTACTTC.

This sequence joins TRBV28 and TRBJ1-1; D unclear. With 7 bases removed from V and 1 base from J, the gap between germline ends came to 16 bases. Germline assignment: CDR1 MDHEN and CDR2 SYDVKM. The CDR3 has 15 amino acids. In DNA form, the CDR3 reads TGTGCCAGCATCCTTGTGGGCAGGAGGAACACTGAAGCTTTCTTT. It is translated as CASILVGRRNTEAFF.

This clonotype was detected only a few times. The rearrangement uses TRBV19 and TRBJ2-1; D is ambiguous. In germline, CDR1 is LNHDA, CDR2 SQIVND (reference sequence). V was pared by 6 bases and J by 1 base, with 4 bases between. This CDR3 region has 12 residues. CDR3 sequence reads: CASRGSYNEQFF. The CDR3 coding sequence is TGTGCCAGTAGGGGTTCCTACAATGAGCAGTTCTTC.

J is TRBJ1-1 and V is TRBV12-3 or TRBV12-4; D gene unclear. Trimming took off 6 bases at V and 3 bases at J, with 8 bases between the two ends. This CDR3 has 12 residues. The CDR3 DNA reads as TGTGCCAGCAGCCGGCGGGACACTGAAGCTTTCTTT. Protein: CASSRRDTEAFF.

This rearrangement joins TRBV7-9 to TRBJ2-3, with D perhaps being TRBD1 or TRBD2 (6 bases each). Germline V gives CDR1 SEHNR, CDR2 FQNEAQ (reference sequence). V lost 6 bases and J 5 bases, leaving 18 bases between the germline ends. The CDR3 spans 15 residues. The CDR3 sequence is CASRRDIVKEDTQYF. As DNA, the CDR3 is TGTGCCAGCAGGCGGGACATAGTAAAGGAAGATACGCAGTATTTT.

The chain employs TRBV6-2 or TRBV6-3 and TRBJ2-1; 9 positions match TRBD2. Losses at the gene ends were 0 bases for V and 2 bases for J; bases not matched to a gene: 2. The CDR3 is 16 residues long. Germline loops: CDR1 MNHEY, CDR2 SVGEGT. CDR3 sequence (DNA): TGTGCCAGCAGTTACTCGATAGCGGGGGCCTACAATGAGCAGTTCTTC. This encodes CASSYSIAGAYNEQFF.

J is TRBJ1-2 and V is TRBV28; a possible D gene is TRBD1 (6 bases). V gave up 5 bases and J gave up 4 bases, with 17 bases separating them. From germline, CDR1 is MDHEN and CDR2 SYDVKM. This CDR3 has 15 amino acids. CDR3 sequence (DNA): TGTGCCAGCAGTCTTCTGACAGGTCTTAGCTATGGCTACACCTTC. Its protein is CASSLLTGLSYGYTF.